Listed below are T cell receptor beta chains from one sample, sequenced in a study of shared T cell receptors in the human thymus. Sequenced by immunoSEQ multiplex PCR; TCRdb stores in-frame clones only, minus some. The sample includes approximately 730,000 clones, 80% to 90% of them seen just once. The sample also formed part of further work on human thymus T cells.

Sequencing used thymocytes. The receptors were gathered from a girl in the first two years of life with a congenital heart defect. CDR3s include the opening cysteine and the closing phenylalanine or tryptophan. The order of the fields is J gene, clone size, V gene, D gene, CDR3 protein, CDR3 DNA. The D gene is left open where the match is weak. The size entry is marked missing in some rows and otherwise reads once, few, many or a size class.

j_call: TRBJ1-1; clone_size: once; v_call: TRBV6-1; d_call: -; cdr3_aa: CASSVLTGCTEAFF; cdr3_nt: TGTGCCAGCAGTGTACTAACAGGGTGCACTGAAGCTTTCTTT
j_call: TRBJ1-1; clone_size: -; v_call: TRBV7-2; d_call: -; cdr3_aa: CASSPKYLASNTEAFF; cdr3_nt: TGTGCCAGCAGCCCGAAATACCTAGCTTCGAACACTGAAGCTTTCTTT
j_call: TRBJ1-5; clone_size: once; v_call: TRBV28; d_call: -; cdr3_aa: CASSSSHQPQHF; cdr3_nt: TGTGCCAGCAGTTCATCCCATCAGCCCCAGCATTTT
j_call: TRBJ2-1; clone_size: -; v_call: TRBV29-1; d_call: TRBD1; cdr3_aa: CSVEDYRQGIDDEQFF; cdr3_nt: TGCAGCGTTGAAGATTATAGACAGGGGATAGATGATGAGCAGTTCTTC
j_call: TRBJ2-1; clone_size: -; v_call: TRBV19; d_call: TRBD1; cdr3_aa: CASSIGTAYNEQFF; cdr3_nt: TGTGCCAGTAGTATCGGGACAGCCTACAATGAGCAGTTCTTC
j_call: TRBJ2-1; clone_size: -; v_call: TRBV23-1; d_call: -; cdr3_aa: CASSHPIVSEQFF; cdr3_nt: TGCGCCAGCAGTCACCCCATAGTGAGTGAGCAGTTCTTC
j_call: TRBJ1-1; clone_size: -; v_call: TRBV6-1; d_call: -; cdr3_aa: CASSDREGDTEAFF; cdr3_nt: TGTGCCAGCAGTGACAGGGAAGGGGACACTGAAGCTTTCTTT
j_call: TRBJ1-2; clone_size: -; v_call: TRBV4-1; d_call: -; cdr3_aa: CASSQGRGSGGNTWDYGYTF; cdr3_nt: TGCGCCAGCAGCCAAGGGCGGGGTTCGGGAGGTAATACGTGGGACTATGGCTACACCTTC
j_call: TRBJ2-2; clone_size: -; v_call: TRBV29-1; d_call: -; cdr3_aa: CSVEDRSGETGELFF; cdr3_nt: TGCAGCGTTGAAGATCGATCGGGGGAAACCGGGGAGCTGTTTTTT
j_call: TRBJ1-2; clone_size: -; v_call: TRBV29-1; d_call: TRBD1; cdr3_aa: CSVAGQVHGYTF; cdr3_nt: TGCAGCGTTGCGGGACAGGTCCATGGCTACACCTTC
j_call: TRBJ2-6; clone_size: -; v_call: TRBV7-9; d_call: TRBD2; cdr3_aa: CASRRFLWGLSSGANVLTF; cdr3_nt: TGTGCCAGCAGACGGTTCCTTTGGGGACTAAGCTCTGGGGCCAACGTCCTGACTTTC
j_call: TRBJ1-1; clone_size: once; v_call: TRBV6-1; d_call: TRBD1; cdr3_aa: CASSVPGQGMNTEAFF; cdr3_nt: TGTGCCAGCAGTGTACCGGGACAGGGGATGAACACTGAAGCTTTCTTT
j_call: TRBJ2-7; clone_size: -; v_call: TRBV7-6; d_call: -; cdr3_aa: CASSPHTGIGTYEQYF; cdr3_nt: TGTGCCAGCAGCCCCCATACAGGGATAGGGACCTACGAGCAGTACTTC
j_call: TRBJ2-3; clone_size: -; v_call: TRBV27; d_call: TRBD2; cdr3_aa: CASSPGLAGRPDTQYF; cdr3_nt: TGTGCCAGCAGTCCCGGACTAGCGGGGCGACCAGATACGCAGTATTTT
j_call: TRBJ2-2; clone_size: -; v_call: TRBV25-1; d_call: -; cdr3_aa: CASSKEANTGELFF; cdr3_nt: TGTGCCAGCTCAAAGGAGGCGAACACCGGGGAGCTGTTTTTT
j_call: TRBJ2-5; clone_size: -; v_call: TRBV29-1; d_call: -; cdr3_aa: CSVPSEWETQYF; cdr3_nt: TGCAGCGTACCCTCGGAGTGGGAGACCCAGTACTTC
j_call: TRBJ1-2; clone_size: -; v_call: TRBV27; d_call: -; cdr3_aa: CASSLSAGWEYGYTF; cdr3_nt: TGTGCCAGCAGTTTATCGGCAGGGTGGGAATATGGCTACACCTTC
j_call: TRBJ1-2; clone_size: -; v_call: TRBV6-1; d_call: -; cdr3_aa: CASSSTGYGYTF; cdr3_nt: TGTGCCAGCAGTTCTACAGGGTATGGCTACACCTTC
j_call: TRBJ2-5; clone_size: -; v_call: TRBV4-1; d_call: TRBD2; cdr3_aa: CASSQELAGGQETQYF; cdr3_nt: TGCGCCAGCAGCCAAGAGTTAGCGGGGGGCCAAGAGACCCAGTACTTC
j_call: TRBJ2-5; clone_size: -; v_call: TRBV5-1; d_call: TRBD2; cdr3_aa: CASRTSGGIRNHQETQYF; cdr3_nt: TGCGCCAGCCGGACTAGCGGGGGGATCCGAAACCATCAAGAGACCCAGTACTTC
j_call: TRBJ2-1; clone_size: -; v_call: TRBV5-5; d_call: TRBD1; cdr3_aa: CASSFGQGNEQFF; cdr3_nt: TGTGCCAGCAGCTTTGGACAGGGGAATGAGCAGTTCTTC
j_call: TRBJ1-1; clone_size: -; v_call: TRBV29-1; d_call: -; cdr3_aa: CSVPFRERNTEAFF; cdr3_nt: TGCAGCGTCCCATTCCGGGAGCGGAACACTGAAGCTTTCTTT
j_call: TRBJ1-5; clone_size: -; v_call: TRBV4-2; d_call: -; cdr3_aa: CASSQDRRTATRIEDKKNQPQHF; cdr3_nt: TGTGCCAGCAGCCAAGATCGGAGGACAGCCACGAGGATTGAGGATAAAAAGAATCAGCCCCAGCATTTT
j_call: TRBJ1-1; clone_size: -; v_call: TRBV7-4; d_call: TRBD1; cdr3_aa: CASTIHDRGRPLPNTEAFF; cdr3_nt: TGTGCCAGCACCATCCATGACAGGGGGCGGCCTCTTCCGAACACTGAAGCTTTCTTT
j_call: TRBJ2-2; clone_size: -; v_call: TRBV10-3; d_call: TRBD2; cdr3_aa: CAIKSGGELFF; cdr3_nt: TGTGCCATCAAGAGCGGGGGTGAGCTGTTTTTT
j_call: TRBJ1-1; clone_size: -; v_call: TRBV10-3; d_call: -; cdr3_aa: CASIGGNTEAFF; cdr3_nt: TGTGCCTCCATCGGAGGGAACACTGAAGCTTTCTTT
j_call: TRBJ1-2; clone_size: -; v_call: TRBV5-4; d_call: -; cdr3_aa: CASSLDRVYYTF; cdr3_nt: TGTGCCAGCAGCTTGGACAGGGTCTACTACACCTTC
j_call: TRBJ2-4; clone_size: -; v_call: TRBV10-1; d_call: -; cdr3_aa: CASSESGQDGLAKNIQYF; cdr3_nt: TGCGCCAGCAGTGAGTCGGGGCAGGATGGTCTGGCCAAAAACATTCAGTACTTC
j_call: TRBJ1-1; clone_size: -; v_call: TRBV27; d_call: -; cdr3_aa: CASIKNTEAFF; cdr3_nt: TGTGCCAGCATAAAGAACACTGAAGCTTTCTTT
j_call: TRBJ1-2; clone_size: -; v_call: TRBV6-1; d_call: -; cdr3_aa: CASLTGQLLNYGYTF; cdr3_nt: TGTGCCAGCTTGACAGGACAACTACTTAACTATGGCTACACCTTC
j_call: TRBJ2-7; clone_size: -; v_call: TRBV10-1; d_call: -; cdr3_aa: CASSESTNYEQYF; cdr3_nt: TGCGCCAGCAGTGAGTCGACTAACTACGAGCAGTACTTC
j_call: TRBJ2-2; clone_size: -; v_call: TRBV15; d_call: TRBD1; cdr3_aa: CATSRSRGPNTGELFF; cdr3_nt: TGTGCCACCAGCAGATCTAGGGGGCCGAACACCGGGGAGCTGTTTTTT
j_call: TRBJ2-7; clone_size: -; v_call: TRBV19; d_call: TRBD2; cdr3_aa: CASSRSNGRGNYEQYF; cdr3_nt: TGTGCCAGTAGTCGATCGAATGGGAGGGGAAACTACGAGCAGTACTTC
j_call: TRBJ2-7; clone_size: once; v_call: TRBV5-6; d_call: -; cdr3_aa: CASSLTSQYEQYF; cdr3_nt: TGTGCCAGCAGCTTGACTTCCCAATACGAGCAGTACTTC
j_call: TRBJ2-1; clone_size: -; v_call: TRBV19; d_call: -; cdr3_aa: CASSISFRGGANEQFF; cdr3_nt: TGTGCCAGTAGTATTTCTTTTAGGGGGGGGGCTAATGAGCAGTTCTTC
j_call: TRBJ2-7; clone_size: -; v_call: TRBV6-1; d_call: -; cdr3_aa: CASNQRDTYEQYF; cdr3_nt: TGTGCCAGCAACCAACGGGACACCTACGAGCAGTACTTC
j_call: TRBJ2-5; clone_size: -; v_call: TRBV4-3; d_call: TRBD2; cdr3_aa: CASSQDTRRAGAVYQETQYF; cdr3_nt: TGCGCCAGCAGCCAAGATACTAGGCGAGCGGGGGCCGTGTACCAAGAGACCCAGTACTTC
j_call: TRBJ2-7; clone_size: -; v_call: TRBV19; d_call: -; cdr3_aa: CASSILGLEGEQYF; cdr3_nt: TGTGCCAGTAGTATTCTGGGCCTCGAAGGCGAGCAGTACTTC
j_call: TRBJ1-4; clone_size: -; v_call: TRBV2; d_call: -; cdr3_aa: CASKGRGKLFF; cdr3_nt: TGTGCCAGCAAGGGGAGGGGAAAACTGTTTTTT
j_call: TRBJ2-5; clone_size: -; v_call: TRBV25-1; d_call: TRBD2; cdr3_aa: CASSELGSGGGQETQYF; cdr3_nt: TGTGCCAGCAGTGAATTAGGAAGCGGGGGGGGCCAAGAGACCCAGTACTTC
j_call: TRBJ2-7; clone_size: -; v_call: TRBV6-1; d_call: TRBD2; cdr3_aa: CASSESGGLDEQYF; cdr3_nt: TGTGCCAGCAGTGAAAGCGGAGGACTAGACGAGCAGTACTTC
j_call: TRBJ2-1; clone_size: -; v_call: TRBV7-2; d_call: TRBD2; cdr3_aa: CASSLGLALNEQFF; cdr3_nt: TGTGCCAGCAGCTTAGGACTAGCCCTTAATGAGCAGTTCTTC